Sequencing of this T cell receptor (beta chain) was carried out in a study of T cell changes during pregnancy in multiple sclerosis. This clone is labeled as medium-sized (0.01 to 0.1%). Using immunoSEQ multiplex PCR, the repertoire was profiled, and TCRdb retains in-frame clones only, with some absent. The sample carries 9,500 to 15,000 clones, around 86% recorded once. Per germline, CDR1 SQVTM and CDR2 ANQGSEA. CDR3 length: 15 amino acids. Trimming stripped 1 base from V and 0 bases from J, with 10 bases between. Specimen: CD8+ T cells from peripheral blood mononuclear cells, collected in the second trimester of pregnancy. The clonotype originates from a female donor in good health, enrolled as a control in a pregnancy study. The chain combines TRBV29-1 with TRBJ1-3; D not certain. CDR3 loop: CSVEGTADSGNTIYF. CDR3 nucleotides: TGCAGCGTTGAAGGTACAGCGGACTCTGGAAACACCATATATTTT.